The 10 T cell receptor beta chains given below trace back to one sample, sequenced in a study of T-cell memory formation after mild COVID-19. Each CDR3 protein is one row after TCRdb ran MiXCR on the 5' RACE reads. Seen here are hundreds of thousands of distinct CDR3 sequences, around 13% observed once, and the top ten hold 22%. Sequencing input: PBMCs or a T cell subset sorted from them (not recorded which). Receptors were obtained from a man younger than 35 who had mild COVID-19 (a few samples of this study predate the infection). Cell type and time point are not known.

The chain recombines TRBV20-1 with TRBJ2-3; 9 nucleotides agree with TRBD2. Germline CDR1 DFQATT, CDR2 SNEGSKA (reference sequence). The CDR3 spans 14 residues. CDR3 DNA sequence: TGCAGCCCGGTAGCGGGGGCCAGTTCAGATACGCAGTATTTT. As protein: CSPVAGASSDTQYF.

The chain uses TRBV12-3 or TRBV12-4 and TRBJ2-3; either TRBD1 or TRBD2 may fit D (6 bases each). V was trimmed by 4 bases and J by 2 bases, leaving 16 bases between them. This CDR3 spans 16 amino acids. CDR3 loop: CASSWGDKPYTDTQYF. CDR3 nucleotides: TGTGCCAGCAGTTGGGGGGACAAACCCTACACAGATACGCAGTATTTT.

This clonotype appeared a single time. The junction and the germline gene differ at one end; a read error may be behind it. The V call is TRBV4-1, the J call TRBJ2-1, with D perhaps TRBD2 (7 bases). The germline V gene encodes CDR1 MGHRA and CDR2 YSYEKL. The CDR3 sequence is 15 residues long. The DNA of the CDR3 is TGCGCCAGCAGCCTCCGCCAGGGAGGGGACAATGAGCAGTCCTTC. Encoded protein: CASSLRQGGDNEQSF.

This clonotype was observed a handful of times. V gene TRBV5-1 combines with J gene TRBJ1-5; TRBD1 matches 9 bases. CDR3 length: 14 amino acids. V trimming: 5 bases; J trimming: 7 bases; junction bases outside the gene matches: 7. Germline-derived CDR1 and CDR2 are SGHRS and YFSETQ. The CDR3 region is CASSAGTGSQPQHF. In nucleotides, the CDR3 is TGCGCCAGCAGTGCCGGGACAGGGAGCCAGCCCCAGCATTTT.

In nucleotides, the CDR3 is TGTGCCAGCAGTTTCCTGGGGAGCTATGGCTACACCTTC. This sequence encodes CASSFLGSYGYTF. J is TRBJ1-2 and V is TRBV12-3 or TRBV12-4; D is ambiguous. The CDR3 is made up of 13 amino acids. V lost 3 bases to trimming and J lost 4 bases, with 9 bases between them.

The chain carries TRBV5-6 and TRBJ1-2; D gene ambiguous. From germline, CDR1 is SGHDT and CDR2 YYEEEE. Trimming took off 4 bases at V and 1 base at J, with 17 bases between the two ends. This CDR3 has 16 residues. In nucleotides, the CDR3 is TGTGCCAGCAGCCCCTCCCCGTGGAGAAGTAACTATGGCTACACCTTC. Its translation: CASSPSPWRSNYGYTF.

This clonotype was seen more than once but under ten times. V usage is TRBV6-5 and J usage is TRBJ2-5; D is possibly TRBD1 (6 bases). Germline CDR1 and CDR2: MNHEY and SVGAGI. V was cut by 2 bases and J by 5 bases, with 15 bases left in between. CDR3 length equals 15 residues. CDR3 protein: CASSYKGTLGETQYF. The DNA of the CDR3 is TGTGCCAGCAGTTACAAAGGGACACTCGGGGAGACCCAGTACTTC.

The V call is TRBV5-1, the J call TRBJ1-3, with D possibly matching TRBD1 (5 bases). This CDR3 comprises 15 residues. V gave up 3 bases and J gave up 2 bases, with 12 bases separating them. Germline CDR1 and CDR2: SGHRS and YFSETQ. In DNA form, the CDR3 reads TGCGCCAGCAGCTATGGACAAGAGGCTGGAAACACCATATATTTT. Residues: CASSYGQEAGNTIYF.

This clonotype was detected ten times or more. The genes are TRBV20-1 and TRBJ2-7; TRBD1 agrees at 12 bases. The CDR3 runs to 14 residues. Trimming took 7 bases from V and 5 from J; bases not matched to a gene: 9. Germline V CDR1 and CDR2: DFQATT, SNEGSKA (reference sequence). CDR3 DNA: TGCAGTGTTCAGGGACAGGGGGCTAAGAACGAGCAGTACTTC. Its protein product is CSVQGQGAKNEQYF.

J is TRBJ2-1 and V is TRBV5-1; D perhaps matches TRBD2 (5 bases). Germline CDR1 reads SGHRS; CDR2 reads YFSETQ. The length of the CDR3 is 12 residues. The V end lost 5 bases, the J end lost 8 bases, and 11 bases lay between the germline ends. This CDR3 reads CASRIGSYEQFF. CDR3 DNA sequence: TGCGCCAGCAGGATAGGGAGTTATGAGCAGTTCTTC.